The 30 T cell receptor beta chains below all came from one sample that was sequenced in a study of T cells in Graves' hyperthyroidism and ophthalmopathy. Researchers took RNA transcripts and amplified the TCR beta CDR3 regions from them. The primer set for the first-round RT-PCR of the TCR CDR3 was HTBI. Each CDR3 protein gets one entry after TCRdb re-called the multiplex PCR reads with MiXCR. In the table there are around 540,000 distinct CDR3 sequences, about 16% of which are singletons. The sequencing input was blood. These receptors were collected from a woman under 40 with Graves' ophthalmopathy.

This clonotype was seen at least ten times. This rearrangement joins TRBV12-3 or TRBV12-4 to TRBJ1-2; D is unclear. The germline V and J ends were trimmed by 7 bases and 4 bases, with 16 bases remaining between them. The CDR3 runs to 14 residues. CDR3 region: CASNFGRSFYGYTF. CDR3 nucleotides: TGTGCCAGCAACTTCGGACGGTCTTTCTATGGCTACACCTTC.

A few counts support this clonotype. The chain joins TRBV10-3 to TRBJ2-7; D is uncertain. Germline V lookup: CDR1 ENHRY, CDR2 SYGVKD. Trimming shortened V by 1 base and J by 0 bases, and 4 bases separated the two germline ends. This CDR3 spans 13 amino acids. CDR3 nucleotide sequence: TGTGCCATCAGTGAGTGTGACTCCTACGAGCAGTACTTC. Protein product: CAISECDSYEQYF.

This clonotype was found many times. The chain is built from TRBV11-2 and TRBJ2-1, with 7 nucleotides matching TRBD1. The CDR3 is made up of 12 amino acids. The V gene end was trimmed by 8 bases and the J gene end by 9 bases; junction bases not matched to a gene: 7. CDR1 is SGHAT, CDR2 FQNNGV, per germline. This CDR3 is CASGRQGIEQFF. Here the CDR3 DNA reads TGTGCCAGCGGGAGACAGGGAATTGAGCAGTTCTTC.

The chain links TRBV10-1 to TRBJ1-6; D gene unclear. Germline V lookup: CDR1 WNHNN, CDR2 SYGVQD (reference sequence). Deletions cut 3 bases from V and 7 bases from J, with 10 bases between. The CDR3 loop spans 14 amino acids. Written as DNA, the CDR3 is TGCGCCAGCAGTGAACTAACAGTGAATTCACCCCTCCACTTT. Translated, it gives CASSELTVNSPLHF.

This clonotype occurred a few times. The chain couples TRBV24-1 to TRBJ2-2; a possible D gene is TRBD2 (6 bases). The CDR3 extends over 15 amino acids. V lost 3 bases and J 4 bases, leaving 11 bases between the germline ends. Germline-derived CDR1 and CDR2 are KGHDR and SFDVKD. CDR3 protein: CATSDPPGGTGELFF. In nucleotides, the CDR3 is TGTGCCACCAGTGATCCCCCCGGGGGCACCGGGGAGCTGTTTTTT.

The V gene is TRBV28, the J gene TRBJ2-6, with 7 bases that match TRBD2. The germline CDR1 and CDR2 sequences are MDHEN and SYDVKM. Trimming took 5 bases from V and 3 from J; bases not matched to a gene: 16. The CDR3 loop spans 19 amino acids. The CDR3 here is CASSILGDGGSGGANVLTF. CDR3 bases: TGTGCCAGCAGTATCTTGGGGGATGGCGGGAGTGGTGGGGCCAACGTCCTGACTTTC. Full variable domain (outside the CDR3, taken from reference TRBV28 and TRBJ2-6): DVKVTQSSRYLVKRTGEKVFLECVQDMDHENMFWYRQDPGLGLRLIYFSYDVKMKEKGDIPEGYSVSREKKERFSLILESASTNQTSMYLCASSILGDGGSGGANVLTFGAGSRLTVL.

The genes are TRBV6-2 or TRBV6-3 and TRBJ1-5; 10 bases are shared with TRBD1. V shed 5 bases, J shed 4 bases, and the junction held 5 bases outside the gene matches. Germline CDR1 is MNHEY and CDR2 is SVGEGT. The CDR3 has 15 residues. As DNA, the CDR3 is TGTGCCAGCAGTCGGGACAGGGGAATTAATCAGCCCCAGCATTTT. Protein sequence: CASSRDRGINQPQHF.

The chain links TRBV12-3 or TRBV12-4 to TRBJ1-3; 7 nucleotides match TRBD1. This CDR3 has 17 residues. The junction had 16 bases not matched to a gene; V was cut back by 7 bases and J by 4 bases. In DNA, the CDR3 is TGTGCCAGCACCTTTGGAGGGATCGGGACAGTGGGAAACACCATATATTTT. Protein: CASTFGGIGTVGNTIYF.

This clonotype was detected many times. The chain is built from TRBV11-2 and TRBJ1-2, with D hard to call. Between the trimmed V and J ends, which lost 5 bases and 2 bases, there was a span of 9 bases. In germline, CDR1 is SGHAT, CDR2 FQNNGV. The CDR3 loop spans 13 amino acids. Here the CDR3 reads CASSIRANYGYTF. The CDR3 bases are TGTGCCAGCAGCATTAGAGCCAACTATGGCTACACCTTC.

This clonotype occurred many times. V and J are TRBV7-2 and TRBJ1-4; D is uncertain. V lost 3 bases, J lost 8 bases, and 13 bases lay in between. CDR3 size: 14 residues. Germline loops: CDR1 SGHTA, CDR2 FQGNSA. CDR3 loop: CASSLWGEREKLFF. In DNA form, the CDR3 reads TGTGCCAGCAGCTTGTGGGGAGAGAGAGAAAAACTGTTTTTT.

The rearrangement links TRBV27 to TRBJ2-7; possible D gene TRBD2, 6 bases. Germline CDR1 reads MNHEY; CDR2 reads SMNVEV (reference sequence). The ends were cut back, 5 bases at V and 0 bases at J, with 11 bases in the middle. The CDR3 spans 14 residues. The CDR3, as DNA: TGTGCCAGCAGTATGGGTAGCGGCTCCTACGAGCAGTACTTC. Protein: CASSMGSGSYEQYF.

The table lists this clonotype with many counts. The chain combines TRBV7-2 with TRBJ1-2; a possible D gene is TRBD1 (5 bases). Germline loops: CDR1 SGHTA, CDR2 FQGNSA. The germline V and J ends were trimmed by 3 bases and 4 bases, with 18 bases remaining between them. The CDR3 is 16 amino acids. The CDR3 DNA follows: TGTGCCAGCAGCTTTCTGGGGCAGGAGGGCAGCTATGGCTACACCTTC. Protein sequence: CASSFLGQEGSYGYTF. The whole variable domain, remainder taken from reference TRBV7-2 and TRBJ1-2, is GAGVSQSPSNKVTEKGKDVELRCDPISGHTALYWYRQSLGQGLEFLIYFQGNSAPDKSGLPSDRFSAERTGGSVSTLTIQRTQQEDSAVYLCASSFLGQEGSYGYTFGSGTRLTVV.

The rearrangement joins TRBV27 to TRBJ2-3; 12 bases align to TRBD2. J was trimmed by 7 bases and V by 6 bases; bases with no gene match: 8. Germline assignment: CDR1 MNHEY and CDR2 SMNVEV (reference sequence). The CDR3 is 15 residues long. The DNA for the CDR3 is TGTGCCAGCAGGACTAGCGGGAGTCTCCGGCATACGCAGTATTTT. Translating gives CASRTSGSLRHTQYF.

This clonotype was counted many times. V and J are TRBV12-5 and TRBJ2-1; 9 nucleotides agree with TRBD1. J was trimmed by 8 bases and V by 0 bases; bases with no gene match: 8. CDR3 size: 16 residues. Looked up from germline, CDR1 is LGHNT and CDR2 is FRNRAP. The CDR3 nucleotides are TGTGCTAGTGGTTTGGTTTTGGGACAGGGTGACTATGAGCAGTTCTTC. It is translated as CASGLVLGQGDYEQFF. Full variable domain (missing parts from reference TRBV12-5 and TRBJ2-1): DARVTQTPRHKVTEMGQEVTMRCQPILGHNTVFWYRQTMMQGLELLAYFRNRAPLDDSGMPKDRFSAEMPDATLATLKIQPSEPRDSAVYFCASGLVLGQGDYEQFFGPGTRLTVL.

V usage is TRBV14 and J usage is TRBJ2-1; tentatively, D is TRBD2 (6 bases). This CDR3 has 17 amino acids. The V and J ends lost 0 bases and 5 bases respectively, with 17 bases between them. CDR1 and CDR2 from the germline V gene are SGHDN and FVKESK. This chain's CDR3 is CASSQDPGGLINNEQFF. The DNA for the CDR3 is TGTGCCAGCAGCCAAGACCCGGGCGGACTAATAAACAATGAGCAGTTCTTC.

The V and J genes are TRBV5-4 and TRBJ2-5; 7 nucleotides agree with TRBD1. Germline values: CDR1 SGHNT, CDR2 YYREEE (reference sequence). J was trimmed by 1 base and V by 3 bases; bases with no gene match: 6. This CDR3 has 15 residues. The CDR3 region is CASSSPGTVQETQYF. CDR3 sequence (DNA): TGTGCCAGCAGCTCCCCCGGGACAGTCCAAGAGACCCAGTACTTC. Supplemented by reference TRBV5-4 and TRBJ2-5, the full variable domain reads ETGVTQSPTHLIKTRGQQVTLRCSSQSGHNTVSWYQQALGQGPQFIFQYYREEENGRGNFPPRFSGLQFPNYSSELNVNALELDDSALYLCASSSPGTVQETQYFGPGTRLLVL.

Note on this clonotype: An end of the junction differs from the germline gene, which may be a read error. The rearrangement joins TRBV5-6 to TRBJ1-4; no firm D call. The CDR3 consists of 16 residues. The germline gives CDR1 SGHDT, CDR2 YYEEEE. CDR3 protein: CAISLWNSATNEKLFF. The CDR3 bases are TGTGCCATCAGCCTTTGGAATTCCGCAACTAATGAAAAACTGTTTTTT. Using reference TRBV5-6 and TRBJ1-4 for the parts outside the CDR3, the full variable domain is DAGVTQSPTHLIKTRGQQVTLRCSPKSGHDTVSWYQQALGQGPQFIFQYYEEEERQRGNFPDRFSGHQFPNYSSELNVNALLLGDSALYLCAISLWNSATNEKLFFGSGTQLSVL.

This clonotype was seen a few times. This rearrangement joins TRBV11-2 to TRBJ1-4; TRBD1 matches at 10 bases. The V gene end was trimmed by 9 bases and the J gene end by 7 bases; junction bases not matched to a gene: 11. The CDR3 has 15 amino acids. Germline assignment: CDR1 SGHAT and CDR2 FQNNGV. CDR3 loop: CASSPQGQGTEKLFF. CDR3 DNA: TGTGCCAGTAGTCCCCAGGGACAGGGGACTGAAAAACTGTTTTTT. Full variable domain (missing parts from reference TRBV11-2 and TRBJ1-4): EAGVAQSPRYKIIEKRQSVAFWCNPISGHATLYWYQQILGQGPKLLIQFQNNGVVDDSQLPKDRFSAERLKGVDSTLKIQPAKLEDSAVYLCASSPQGQGTEKLFFGSGTQLSVL.

Many counts were recorded for this clonotype. This chain joins TRBV18 and TRBJ1-2; TRBD1 matches at 8 bases. The ends lost 2 bases at V and 6 bases at J; junction bases unmatched: 8. Germline loops: CDR1 KGHSH, CDR2 LQKENI. This CDR3 comprises 15 residues. The CDR3 DNA reads as TGTGCCAGCTCACCATTACAGGGGGAAATCGATGGCTACACCTTC. This codes for CASSPLQGEIDGYTF.

This clonotype was recorded many times. This chain uses TRBV10-2 with TRBJ2-3, with 10 bases lining up with TRBD1. In germline, CDR1 is WSHSY, CDR2 SAAADI. The V and J ends lost 4 bases and 0 bases, in that order; junction bases with no gene match: 4. CDR3 length equals 16 residues. The DNA of the CDR3 is TGCGCCAGCAGTGCTGGGACAGGGGTGAGCACAGATACGCAGTATTTT. It translates to CASSAGTGVSTDTQYF.

The chain uses TRBV6-1 and TRBJ2-1, with D unclear. Trimming cost V 1 base and J 0 bases, with 13 bases left between them. Per the germline V gene, CDR1 is MNHNS and CDR2 is SASEGT. The CDR3 runs to 17 residues. DNA of the CDR3: TGTGCCAGCAGTGAAGAAAACTCTCCGGGCTCCTACAATGAGCAGTTCTTC. It is translated as CASSEENSPGSYNEQFF.

The sample holds a few counts of this clonotype. V and J are TRBV4-3 and TRBJ2-3; TRBD1 agrees at 10 bases. V dropped 3 bases and J dropped 4; count of bases not matched to a gene: 7. The CDR3 length is 16 residues. Germline assignment: CDR1 LGHNA and CDR2 YSLEER. CDR3 nucleotide sequence: TGCGCCAGCAGCCAGGATAAGACAGGGGGCTCAGATACGCAGTATTTT. Protein: CASSQDKTGGSDTQYF.

Notes on this clonotype: Mismatch with germline at one junction end may stem from a read error. This rearrangement joins TRBV19 to TRBJ1-1; D not resolved. Germline values: CDR1 LNHDA, CDR2 SQIVND (reference sequence). The CDR3 length is 13 residues. The DNA for the CDR3 is TGTGCCAGTAGTATGGGAGGGAACTCTGAAGCTTTCTTT. Residues: CASSMGGNSEAFF.

The chain carries TRBV6-2 or TRBV6-3 and TRBJ2-1; 7 bases line up with TRBD2. In germline, CDR1 is MNHEY, CDR2 SVGEGT. With V trimmed by 3 bases and J by 4 bases, 6 bases remained unmatched. The CDR3 covers 15 residues. The CDR3 DNA reads TGTGCCAGCAGTTATACGGGGGAGGGTTACAATGAGCAGTTCTTC. Translating gives CASSYTGEGYNEQFF.

The chain is built from TRBV5-6 and TRBJ2-3; 11 positions agree with TRBD2. This CDR3 spans 17 amino acids. V was clipped by 2 bases and J by 3 bases; unmatched bases: 8. Germline V gene data show CDR1 as SGHDT and CDR2 as YYEEEE. The CDR3 region is CASSFSGSGGVTDTQYF. CDR3 in DNA: TGTGCCAGCAGCTTTTCTGGTAGCGGGGGGGTGACAGATACGCAGTATTTT. Complete variable domain (other parts from reference TRBV5-6 and TRBJ2-3): DAGVTQSPTHLIKTRGQQVTLRCSPKSGHDTVSWYQQALGQGPQFIFQYYEEEERQRGNFPDRFSGHQFPNYSSELNVNALLLGDSALYLCASSFSGSGGVTDTQYFGPGTRLTVL.

The chain recombines TRBV30 with TRBJ2-1; perhaps D is TRBD1 or TRBD2 (5 bases each). This CDR3 has 11 residues. Germline CDR1 GTSNPN, CDR2 SVGIG (reference sequence). V lost 7 bases and J lost 6, with 10 bases in between. For the CDR3, the DNA is TGTGCCTCCACCGGGGCCAATGAGCAGTTCTTC. It specifies CASTGANEQFF.

This clonotype was seen many times. V and J are TRBV2 and TRBJ1-5, with D maybe TRBD1 (5 bases). Germline values: CDR1 SNHLY, CDR2 FYNNEI. V was pared by 2 bases and J by 4 bases, with 12 bases between. CDR3 length equals 15 residues. DNA for the CDR3: TGTGCCAGCAGTGAAAGGGTTGGGGGAAATCAGCCCCAGCATTTT. Its protein product is CASSERVGGNQPQHF.

The table lists this clonotype with many counts. J is TRBJ2-4 and V is TRBV7-2; 9 bases match TRBD2. Germline values: CDR1 SGHTA, CDR2 FQGNSA. The CDR3 is 16 amino acids. V lost 1 base, J lost 4 bases, and 5 bases stayed unmatched. This CDR3 reads CASSLEWTSAKNIQYF. Written as DNA, the CDR3 is TGTGCCAGCAGCTTAGAATGGACTAGCGCTAAAAACATTCAGTACTTC.

This clonotype was seen more than once but under ten times. V usage is TRBV6-1 and J usage is TRBJ1-6; perhaps TRBD1 as D (6 bases). V lost 6 bases and J lost 9, with 21 bases in between. The CDR3 spans 16 residues. Germline CDR1 is MNHNS and CDR2 is SASEGT. The CDR3 nucleotides are TGTGCCAGCAGGCTGTACCCCGGGACATCGCCTTCACCCCTCCACTTT. Protein product: CASRLYPGTSPSPLHF.

The V call is TRBV9, the J call TRBJ2-3, with D unclear. Between the trimmed V and J ends, which lost 4 bases and 6 bases, there was a span of 12 bases. Looked up from germline, CDR1 is SGDLS and CDR2 is YYNGEE. This CDR3 is built from 13 residues. The CDR3 nucleotides read TGTGCCAGCAGCTCACGTATCGTGGATACGCAGTATTTT. Its protein product is CASSSRIVDTQYF.